The entry below gives a single T cell receptor (beta chain) sequence along with its context. The target antigen is unknown. This record comes from a study of blood T cells in healthy people across ages. It was with a sample-barcoded 5' primer and a J-beta primer mix that a second PCR of roughly 6 to 12 cycles was run. TCRdb processed the 5' RACE reads anew with MiXCR; each CDR3 protein has one entry. The data show 950,000 to 1,200,000 distinct CDR3 sequences, about two fifths seen once. Trimming took 3 bases from V and 5 from J, leaving 14 bases between them. The length of the CDR3 is 15 residues. CDR1 is DFQATT, CDR2 SNEGSKA, per germline (reference sequence). Whole-study findings and limits: In long-lived donors, naive CD4+ cell counts and diversity exceeded those of aged donors. Unknown donor CMV status possibly confounded expanded clonotype changes.

The specimen was blood. V gene TRBV20-1 combines with J gene TRBJ1-6; D uncertain. This receptor was obtained from a man younger than 35 in good health. The chain's CDR3 is CSASTGPQDNSPLHF. DNA for the CDR3: TGCAGTGCTAGTACCGGGCCTCAGGATAATTCACCCCTCCACTTT.